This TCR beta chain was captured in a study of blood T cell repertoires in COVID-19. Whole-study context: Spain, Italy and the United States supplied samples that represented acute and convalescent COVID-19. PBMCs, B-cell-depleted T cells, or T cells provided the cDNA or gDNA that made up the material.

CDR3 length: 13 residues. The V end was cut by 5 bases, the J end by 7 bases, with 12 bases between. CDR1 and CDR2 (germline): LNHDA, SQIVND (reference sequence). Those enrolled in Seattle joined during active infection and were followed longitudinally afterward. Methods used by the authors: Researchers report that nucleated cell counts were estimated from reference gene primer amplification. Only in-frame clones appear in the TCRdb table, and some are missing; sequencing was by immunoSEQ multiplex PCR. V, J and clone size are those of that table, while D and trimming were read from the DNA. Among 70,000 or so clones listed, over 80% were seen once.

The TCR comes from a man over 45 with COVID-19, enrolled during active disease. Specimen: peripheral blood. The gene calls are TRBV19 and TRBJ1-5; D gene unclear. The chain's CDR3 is CASSFSVPQPQHF. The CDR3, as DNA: TGTGCCAGTAGTTTTTCTGTTCCCCAGCCCCAGCATTTT. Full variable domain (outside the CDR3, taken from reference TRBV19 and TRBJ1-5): DGGITQSPKYLFRKEGQNVTLSCEQNLNHDAMYWYRQDPGQGLRLIYYSQIVNDFQKGDIAEGYSVSREKKESFPLTVTSAQKNPTAFYLCASSFSVPQPQHFGDGTRLSIL.